The 17 T cell receptor beta chains in this list originate from one sample, sequenced in a study of OX40 agonist ivuxolimab in advanced cancers. Profiling relied on immunoSEQ multiplex PCR, and the TCRdb table lists in-frame clones only, not all of them. The data show 3,100 or so clones, with just over 75% seen just once and over 30% held by the top ten. This specimen was CD4+ or CD8+ T cells sorted from blood, taken in a trial of the OX40 agonist ivuxolimab. These receptors originate from an adult with an advanced solid tumor such as melanoma, head and neck, liver or kidney cancer.

The CDR3: CAAQGGQGAPVYGYTF. CDR3 DNA: TGTGCCGCCCAGGGGGGACAGGGGGCTCCCGTCTATGGCTACACCTTC. The chain is built from TRBV6-6 and TRBJ1-2, with 12 bases that match TRBD1. The CDR3 sequence is 16 residues long. V dropped 11 bases and J dropped 4; count of bases not matched to a gene: 14. CDR1 MNHNY and CDR2 SVGAGI come from the germline V gene (reference sequence).

The chain carries TRBV4-1 and TRBJ2-1; no clear D gene. Germline V gene lookup returns CDR1 MGHRA and CDR2 YSYEKL. V was cut by 4 bases and J by 6 bases, with 22 bases left in between. This CDR3 has 17 residues. CDR3 sequence reads: CASSRNLLDATCNEQFF. CDR3 DNA: TGCGCCAGCAGCCGAAATCTCTTGGACGCGACCTGCAATGAGCAGTTCTTC.

The J gene is TRBJ2-1, the V gene TRBV6-6; perhaps TRBD1 as D (7 bases). From germline, CDR1 is MNHNY and CDR2 SVGAGI (reference sequence). This CDR3 contains 13 residues. V lost 5 bases and J 6 bases, leaving 11 bases between the germline ends. Here the CDR3 DNA reads TGTGCCAGCAGTATCCAGGGGGGCAATGAGCAGTTCTTC. It specifies CASSIQGGNEQFF.

This chain uses TRBV30 with TRBJ2-4; perhaps TRBD1 as D (5 bases). Germline-derived CDR1 and CDR2 are GTSNPN and SVGIG (reference sequence). Trimming cost V 4 bases and J 8 bases, with 18 bases left between them. The CDR3 length is 14 residues. In DNA form, the CDR3 reads TGTGCCTGGAACCAGGGATCCATAGGGGACATTCAGTACTTC. This encodes CAWNQGSIGDIQYF.

This sequence joins TRBV7-6 and TRBJ2-7; TRBD1 might be the D (5 bases). Germline V lookup: CDR1 SGHVS, CDR2 FNYEAQ. Trimming cost V 2 bases and J 1 base, with 12 bases left between them. This CDR3 spans 15 amino acids. CDR3 DNA sequence: TGTGCCAGCAGCTTATCATGGGGCGATTCCTACGAGCAGTACTTC. The encoded protein is CASSLSWGDSYEQYF.

V gene TRBV4-1 combines with J gene TRBJ2-5; tentative D call: TRBD2 (6 bases). CDR3 length: 15 residues. Trimming pared 1 base from V and 4 bases from J, leaving 13 bases between. Germline V gene sequence: CDR1 MGHRA, CDR2 YSYEKL. The CDR3 bases are TGCGCCAGCAGCCAAGTCGGGAGTTCGGGAGAGACCCAGTACTTC. It encodes CASSQVGSSGETQYF.

The chain has TRBV11-2 and TRBJ2-2; D remains ambiguous. CDR3 length equals 18 residues. CDR1 SGHAT and CDR2 FQNNGV come from the germline V gene. V was clipped by 6 bases and J by 3 bases, with 23 bases between them. The DNA of the CDR3 is TGTGCCAGCAGTGAGGTGCCATTAAGAGACGTCGACACCGGGGAGCTGTTTTTT. It encodes CASSEVPLRDVDTGELFF.

This clone has only one observation. The V call is TRBV7-3, the J call TRBJ2-7, with TRBD2 identical over 8 bases. The CDR3 covers 14 residues. Germline assignment: CDR1 SGHTA and CDR2 FQGTGA. V gave up 4 bases and J gave up 5 bases; unmatched junction bases: 7. The CDR3 reads CASSSPTGGDEQYF. The CDR3, as DNA: TGTGCCAGCAGCTCCCCTACGGGGGGGGACGAGCAGTACTTC. Filled out from reference TRBV7-3 and TRBJ2-7, the complete variable domain reads GAGVSQTPSNKVTEKGKYVELRCDPISGHTALYWYRQSLGQGPEFLIYFQGTGAADDSGLPNDRFFAVRPEGSVSTLKIQRTERGDSAVYLCASSSPTGGDEQYFGPGTRLTVT.

This chain links TRBV7-8 with TRBJ2-6; D remains unclear. The V and J ends lost 6 bases and 1 base respectively, with 1 base between them. The germline V gene has CDR1 SGHVS and CDR2 FQNEAQ. This CDR3 spans 12 amino acids. In DNA form, the CDR3 reads TGTGCCAGCAGATCTGGGGCCAACGTCCTGACTTTC. Translation gives CASRSGANVLTF.

This sequence joins TRBV7-9 and TRBJ2-3; 8 positions agree with TRBD1. The V and J ends lost 5 bases and 6 bases, in that order; junction bases with no gene match: 10. This CDR3 is 15 amino acids long. Germline V gene data show CDR1 as SEHNR and CDR2 as FQNEAQ (reference sequence). In nucleotides, the CDR3 is TGTGCCAGCAGCCCGGACAGGGCCCAGTGGGATACGCAGTATTTT. It is translated as CASSPDRAQWDTQYF.

This clone was counted a few times. The chain joins TRBV19 to TRBJ2-7; 10 bases line up with TRBD2. The CDR3 has 16 residues. V was pared by 3 bases and J by 6 bases, with 11 bases of the junction left unmatched. Looked up from germline, CDR1 is LNHDA and CDR2 is SQIVND (reference sequence). As DNA, the CDR3 is TGTGCCAGTAGTATTTGGCTAGCGGGAGAAATTGGCGAGCAGTACTTC. This translates into CASSIWLAGEIGEQYF.

The V call is TRBV6-5, the J call TRBJ2-7; D unresolved. Trimming shortened V by 0 bases and J by 4 bases, and 10 bases separated the two germline ends. Germline CDR1 and CDR2: MNHEY and SVGAGI. The CDR3 spans 14 residues. Here the CDR3 DNA reads TGTGCCAGCAGTTACTCGTTGGCGCCGTACGAGCAGTACTTC. It is translated as CASSYSLAPYEQYF.

This chain joins TRBV7-8 and TRBJ2-5, with D tentatively TRBD1 (6 bases). The CDR3 is 13 residues long. V was trimmed by 11 bases and J by 4 bases, leaving 17 bases between them. The germline CDR1 and CDR2 sequences are SGHVS and FQNEAQ. The CDR3 is CAAASRGRETQYF. CDR3 nucleotide sequence: TGTGCCGCGGCGAGCAGGGGAAGAGAGACCCAGTACTTC.

The chain couples TRBV4-2 to TRBJ2-5; 11 nucleotides align to TRBD2. The CDR3 loop spans 16 amino acids. Germline CDR1 reads LGHNA; CDR2 reads YNFKEQ. With 0 bases clipped from V and 5 bases from J, the junction kept 5 bases outside the gene matches. The CDR3 is CASSQDFSGGAETQYF. CDR3 DNA: TGTGCCAGCAGCCAAGATTTTAGCGGGGGGGCCGAGACCCAGTACTTC.

This clone has just a few counts. This chain links TRBV7-3 with TRBJ1-2, with TRBD1 matching over 7 bases. After removal of 2 bases from V and 8 bases from J, the junction contained 11 bases not matched to a gene. Per germline, CDR1 SGHTA and CDR2 FQGTGA. This CDR3 region has 15 residues. Written as DNA, the CDR3 is TGTGCCAGCAGCTTAGTCCCGGGACAGCCGGACGGCTACACCTTC. This translates into CASSLVPGQPDGYTF.

This chain joins TRBV2 and TRBJ1-2; D gene unclear. The V and J ends lost 9 bases and 4 bases respectively, with 15 bases between them. The CDR3 totals 13 residues. Germline V gene data show CDR1 as SNHLY and CDR2 as FYNNEI. Here the CDR3 DNA reads TGTGCCAGTCTTCCCGTGGGGAGCTATGGCTACACCTTC. Translating gives CASLPVGSYGYTF.

The chain employs TRBV15 and TRBJ2-3, with D possibly TRBD1 on 6 matching bases. Deletions cut 6 bases from V and 2 bases from J, with 12 bases between. The CDR3 is 14 amino acids. Germline V lookup: CDR1 LNHNV, CDR2 YYDKDF (reference sequence). The CDR3 sequence is CATRGQGDTDTQYF. In nucleotides, the CDR3 is TGTGCCACCAGGGGACAAGGGGACACAGATACGCAGTATTTT.